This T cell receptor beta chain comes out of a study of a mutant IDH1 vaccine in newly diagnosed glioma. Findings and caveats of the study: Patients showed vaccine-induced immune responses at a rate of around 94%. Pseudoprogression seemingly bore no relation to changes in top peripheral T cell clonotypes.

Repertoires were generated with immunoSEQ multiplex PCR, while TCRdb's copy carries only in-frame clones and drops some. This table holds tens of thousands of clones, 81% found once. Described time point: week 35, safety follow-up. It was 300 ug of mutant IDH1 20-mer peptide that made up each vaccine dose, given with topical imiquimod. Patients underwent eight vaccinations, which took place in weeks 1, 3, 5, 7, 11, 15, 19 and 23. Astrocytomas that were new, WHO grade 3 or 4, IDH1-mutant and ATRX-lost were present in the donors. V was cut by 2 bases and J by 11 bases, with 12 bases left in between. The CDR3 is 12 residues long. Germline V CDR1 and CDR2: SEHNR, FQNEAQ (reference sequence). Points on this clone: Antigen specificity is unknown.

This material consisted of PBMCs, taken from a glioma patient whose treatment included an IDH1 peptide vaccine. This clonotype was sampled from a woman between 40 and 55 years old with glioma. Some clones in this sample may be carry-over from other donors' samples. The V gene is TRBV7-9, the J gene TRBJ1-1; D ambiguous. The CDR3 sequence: CASSLHSSGAFF. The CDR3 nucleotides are TGTGCCAGCAGCTTACACAGCAGTGGGGCTTTCTTT.